This T cell receptor beta chain was found in a study of T cell responses to AZD1222 COVID-19 vaccine. The table came from immunoSEQ multiplex PCR; TCRdb's copy has only in-frame clones and leaves some out. The top ten clones hold roughly 15% of a sample with about 93,000 clones, 88% of them seen once. The CDR3 runs to 16 residues. Germline assignment: CDR1 MNHEY and CDR2 SMNVEV (reference sequence). Trimming stripped 3 bases from V and 8 bases from J, with 20 bases between. The sequence was obtained from an adult in good health. The source material was peripheral blood, sampled on day 0 of AZD1222 vaccination. The rearrangement uses TRBV27 and TRBJ2-1, with no clear D. CDR3 loop: CASSFNPSIIGYEQFF. For the CDR3, the DNA is TGTGCCAGCAGTTTCAACCCCTCGATTATAGGCTATGAGCAGTTCTTC.